Shown below are 8 T cell receptor beta chains from a single sample sequenced in a study of PD-1 blockade in classical Hodgkin lymphoma. All trial patients relapsed after autologous stem cell transplantation. Produced via immunoSEQ multiplex PCR; TCRdb's table is partial and in-frame only. The sample holds over 10,000 clones; about 93% are singletons and the top ten take roughly 20%. Sequencing used peripheral blood mononuclear cells (PBMCs), obtained at baseline. Receptors were obtained from a human donor with classical Hodgkin lymphoma.

The chain combines TRBV6-1 with TRBJ2-7; 7 positions match TRBD1. Germline CDR1 and CDR2: MNHNS and SASEGT. The CDR3 runs to 15 residues. V trimming: 10 bases; J trimming: 1 base; junction bases outside the gene matches: 13. CDR3 coding DNA: TGTGCCACCATACCACAGACAGGGTCTTCCTACGAGCAGTACTTC. Protein product: CATIPQTGSSYEQYF.

The chain combines TRBV6-1 with TRBJ1-1; D is uncertain. Trimming shortened V by 6 bases and J by 6 bases, and 8 bases separated the two germline ends. The CDR3 has 11 residues. Germline assignment: CDR1 MNHNS and CDR2 SASEGT. The CDR3 protein is CASSPSAEAFF. For the CDR3, the DNA is TGTGCCAGCAGCCCTTCGGCTGAAGCTTTCTTT.

The V call is TRBV18, the J call TRBJ1-3, with unresolved D. This CDR3 contains 16 residues. Germline V gene lookup returns CDR1 KGHSH and CDR2 LQKENI. V dropped 4 bases and J dropped 0 bases, with 13 bases sitting between them. CDR3 nucleotides: TGTGCCAGCTCACTTTCGGGCAGGAGCTCTGGAAACACCATATATTTT. Protein product: CASSLSGRSSGNTIYF.

CDR3 sequence reads: CASRGQYQETQYF. CDR3 coding DNA: TGCGCCAGCCGGGGGCAGTACCAAGAGACCCAGTACTTC. The rearrangement uses TRBV4-1 and TRBJ2-5; either TRBD1 or TRBD2 may fit D (6 bases each). V lost 8 bases, J lost 0 bases, and 10 bases lay in between. CDR3 length: 13 residues. Germline loops: CDR1 MGHRA, CDR2 YSYEKL.

The gene calls are TRBV5-1 and TRBJ1-2; D not certain. The V end lost 4 bases, the J end lost 6 bases, and 10 bases lay between the germline ends. This CDR3 region has 12 residues. CDR1 and CDR2 (germline): SGHRS, YFSETQ. CDR3 coding DNA: TGCGCCAGCAGCCTCGACGGGGATGGCTACACCTTC. Encoded protein: CASSLDGDGYTF. The full variable domain, completed using reference TRBV5-1 and TRBJ1-2, is KAGVTQTPRYLIKTRGQQVTLSCSPISGHRSVSWYQQTPGQGLQFLFEYFSETQRNKGNFPGRFSGRQFSNSRSEMNVSTLELGDSALYLCASSLDGDGYTFGSGTRLTVV.

This chain uses TRBV19 with TRBJ2-5; no firm D call. CDR1 is LNHDA and CDR2 is SQIVND in the germline V gene (reference sequence). CDR3 length: 14 residues. With 3 bases removed from V and 4 bases from J, the gap between germline ends came to 12 bases. The CDR3 sequence is CASSIGTARETQYF. The CDR3 nucleotides are TGTGCCAGTAGTATTGGTACAGCCAGAGAGACCCAGTACTTC.

The rearrangement links TRBV27 to TRBJ2-7; D is ambiguous. Trimming left V 3 bases short and J 0 bases short, with 6 bases between. The CDR3 extends over 13 amino acids. Germline V lookup: CDR1 MNHEY, CDR2 SMNVEV (reference sequence). CDR3 sequence: CASSLATSYEQYF. CDR3 nucleotide sequence: TGTGCCAGCAGTTTGGCTACCTCCTACGAGCAGTACTTC.

The chain recombines TRBV5-4 with TRBJ2-3, with D maybe TRBD2 (6 bases). V was cut by 4 bases and J by 5 bases, with 14 bases left in between. Germline CDR1 reads SGHNT; CDR2 reads YYREEE (reference sequence). The CDR3 runs 14 residues. DNA of the CDR3: TGTGCCAGCAGCGAGACTAGTAGCCGAGATACGCAGTATTTT. Protein: CASSETSSRDTQYF.